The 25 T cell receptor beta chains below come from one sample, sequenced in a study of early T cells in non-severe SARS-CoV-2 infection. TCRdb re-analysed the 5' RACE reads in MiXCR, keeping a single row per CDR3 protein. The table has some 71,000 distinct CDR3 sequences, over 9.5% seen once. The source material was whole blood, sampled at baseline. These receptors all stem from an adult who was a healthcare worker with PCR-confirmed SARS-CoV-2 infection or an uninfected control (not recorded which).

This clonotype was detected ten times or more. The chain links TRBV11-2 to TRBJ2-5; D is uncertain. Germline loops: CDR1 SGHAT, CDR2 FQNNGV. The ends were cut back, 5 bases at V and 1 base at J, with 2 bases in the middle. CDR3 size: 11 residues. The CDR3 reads CASSIQETQYF. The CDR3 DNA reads TGTGCCAGCAGCATCCAAGAGACCCAGTACTTC. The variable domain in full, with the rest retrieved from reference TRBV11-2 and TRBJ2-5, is EAGVAQSPRYKIIEKRQSVAFWCNPISGHATLYWYQQILGQGPKLLIQFQNNGVVDDSQLPKDRFSAERLKGVDSTLKIQPAKLEDSAVYLCASSIQETQYFGPGTRLLVL.

The CDR3, as DNA: TGTGCCAGCAGTTGGGGACTGATACTTTCGAACACTGAAGCTTTCTTT. Its translation: CASSWGLILSNTEAFF. The chain combines TRBV12-3 or TRBV12-4 with TRBJ1-1; weak D call: TRBD1 (5 bases). The CDR3 length is 16 residues. Trimming took 4 bases from V and 1 from J, leaving 16 bases between them.

Written as DNA, the CDR3 is TGTGCCAGCAGCTCGGACAGCATGTCGTGGGGAAACACCATATATTTT. Its translation is CASSSDSMSWGNTIYF. The chain joins TRBV11-2 to TRBJ1-3; the D gene is possibly TRBD1 (6 bases). Trimming cost V 4 bases and J 4 bases, with 17 bases left between them. The germline CDR1 and CDR2 sequences are SGHAT and FQNNGV. This CDR3 contains 16 residues.

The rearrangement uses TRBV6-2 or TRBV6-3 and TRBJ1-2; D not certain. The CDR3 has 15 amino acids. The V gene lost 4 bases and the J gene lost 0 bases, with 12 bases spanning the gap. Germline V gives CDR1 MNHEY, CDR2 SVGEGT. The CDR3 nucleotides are TGTGCCAGCAGTTCCCTGAGGACGGCTAACTATGGCTACACCTTC. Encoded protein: CASSSLRTANYGYTF.

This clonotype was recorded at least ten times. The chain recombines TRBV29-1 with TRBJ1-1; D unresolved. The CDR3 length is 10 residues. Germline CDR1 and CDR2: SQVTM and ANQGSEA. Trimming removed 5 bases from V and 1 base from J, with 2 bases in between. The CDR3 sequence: CSVKNTEAFF. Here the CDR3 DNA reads TGCAGCGTTAAGAACACTGAAGCTTTCTTT. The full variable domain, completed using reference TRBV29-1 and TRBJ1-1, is SAVISQKPSRDICQRGTSLTIQCQVDSQVTMMFWYRQQPGQSLTLIATANQGSEATYESGFVIDKFPISRPNLTFSTLTVSNMSPEDSSIYLCSVKNTEAFFGQGTRLTVV.

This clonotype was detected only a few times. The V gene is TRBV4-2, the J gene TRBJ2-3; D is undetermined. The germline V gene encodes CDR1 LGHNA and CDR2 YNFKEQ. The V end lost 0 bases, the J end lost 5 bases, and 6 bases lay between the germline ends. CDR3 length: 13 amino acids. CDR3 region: CASSQEPLDTQYF. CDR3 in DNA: TGTGCCAGCAGCCAAGAGCCGCTAGATACGCAGTATTTT.

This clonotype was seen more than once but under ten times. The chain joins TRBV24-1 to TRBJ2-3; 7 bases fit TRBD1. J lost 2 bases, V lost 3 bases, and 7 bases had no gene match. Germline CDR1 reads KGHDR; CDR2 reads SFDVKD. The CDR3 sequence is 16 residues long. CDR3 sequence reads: CATSDPTGTVTDTQYF. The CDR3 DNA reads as TGTGCCACCAGTGATCCCACCGGGACAGTCACAGATACGCAGTATTTT.

The CDR3 sequence: CASSKRQEQYF. CDR3 coding DNA: TGTGCCAGCAGTAAGAGACAGGAGCAGTACTTC. The chain recombines TRBV12-3 or TRBV12-4 with TRBJ2-7; tentatively, D is TRBD1 (5 bases). The CDR3 length is 11 residues. Trimming took 5 bases from V and 7 from J, leaving 9 bases between them.

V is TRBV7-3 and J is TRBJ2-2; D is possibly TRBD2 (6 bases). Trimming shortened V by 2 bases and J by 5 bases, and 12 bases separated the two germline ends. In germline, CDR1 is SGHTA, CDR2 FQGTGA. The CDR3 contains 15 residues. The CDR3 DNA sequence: TGTGCCAGCAGCTTATCTCCTGGGACTACCGGGGAGCTGTTTTTT. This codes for CASSLSPGTTGELFF.

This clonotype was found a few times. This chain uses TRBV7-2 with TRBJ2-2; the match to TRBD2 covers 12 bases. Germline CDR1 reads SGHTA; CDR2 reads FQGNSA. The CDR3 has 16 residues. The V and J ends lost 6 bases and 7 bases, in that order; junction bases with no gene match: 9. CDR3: CASRWATSGGSGELFF. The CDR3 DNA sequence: TGTGCCAGCAGATGGGCGACTAGCGGGGGTAGCGGGGAGCTGTTTTTT.

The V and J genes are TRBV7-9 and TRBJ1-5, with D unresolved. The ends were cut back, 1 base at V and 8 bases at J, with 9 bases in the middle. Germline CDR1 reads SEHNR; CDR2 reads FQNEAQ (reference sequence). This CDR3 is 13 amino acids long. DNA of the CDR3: TGTGCCAGCAGCTTAGGCCCGATGGAGCCCCAGCATTTT. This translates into CASSLGPMEPQHF.

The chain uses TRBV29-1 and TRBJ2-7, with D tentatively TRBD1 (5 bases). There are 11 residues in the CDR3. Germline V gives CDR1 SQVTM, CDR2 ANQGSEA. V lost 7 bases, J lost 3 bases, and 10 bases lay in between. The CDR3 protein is CSAKTDYEQYF. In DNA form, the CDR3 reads TGCAGCGCAAAGACAGACTACGAGCAGTACTTC.

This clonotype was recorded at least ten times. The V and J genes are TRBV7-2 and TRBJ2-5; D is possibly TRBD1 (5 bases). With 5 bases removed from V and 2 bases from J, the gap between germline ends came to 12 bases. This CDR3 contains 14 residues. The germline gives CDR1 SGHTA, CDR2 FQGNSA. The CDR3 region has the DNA TGTGCCAGCAGCCCCGGACAACCTCAAGAGACCCAGTACTTC. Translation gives CASSPGQPQETQYF.

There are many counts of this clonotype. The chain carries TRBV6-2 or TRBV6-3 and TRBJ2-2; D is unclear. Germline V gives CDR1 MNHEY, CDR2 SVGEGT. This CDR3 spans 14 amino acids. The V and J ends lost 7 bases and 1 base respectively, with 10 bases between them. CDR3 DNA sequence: TGTGCCAGCAAACGGACCAAGAACACCGGGGAGCTGTTTTTT. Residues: CASKRTKNTGELFF.

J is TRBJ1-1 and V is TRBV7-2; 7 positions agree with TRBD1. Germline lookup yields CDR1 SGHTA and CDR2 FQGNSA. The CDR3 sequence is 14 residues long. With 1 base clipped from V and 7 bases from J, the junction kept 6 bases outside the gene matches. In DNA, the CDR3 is TGTGCCAGCAGCTTAGGGGGACAGAACCTTGAAGCTTTCTTT. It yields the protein CASSLGGQNLEAFF.

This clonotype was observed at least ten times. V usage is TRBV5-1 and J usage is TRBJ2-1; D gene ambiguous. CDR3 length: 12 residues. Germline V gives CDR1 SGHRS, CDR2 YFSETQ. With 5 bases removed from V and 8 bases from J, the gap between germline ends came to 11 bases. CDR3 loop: CASRSQLYEQFF. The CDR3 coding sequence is TGCGCCAGCAGGTCCCAGTTATATGAGCAGTTCTTC.

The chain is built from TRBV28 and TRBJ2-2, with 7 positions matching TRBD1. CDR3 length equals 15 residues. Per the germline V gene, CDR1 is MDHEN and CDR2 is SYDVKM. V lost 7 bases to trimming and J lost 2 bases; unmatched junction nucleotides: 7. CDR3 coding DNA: TGTGCCAGCACCAGACAGGGTGATAACACCGGGGAGCTGTTTTTT. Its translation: CASTRQGDNTGELFF.

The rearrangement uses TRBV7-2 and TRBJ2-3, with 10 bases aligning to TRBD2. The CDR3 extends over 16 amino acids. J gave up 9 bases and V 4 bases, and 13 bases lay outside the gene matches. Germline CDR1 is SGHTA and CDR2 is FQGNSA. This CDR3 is CASSSPMSGGAVTQYF. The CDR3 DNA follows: TGTGCCAGCAGCTCACCAATGAGCGGGGGGGCCGTCACGCAGTATTTT.

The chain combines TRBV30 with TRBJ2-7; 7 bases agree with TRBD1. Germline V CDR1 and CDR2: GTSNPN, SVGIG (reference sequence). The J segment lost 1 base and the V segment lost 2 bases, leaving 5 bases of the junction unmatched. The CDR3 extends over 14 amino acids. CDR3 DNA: TGTGCCTGGAGTATTGGGACAGTTTCCTACGAGCAGTACTTC. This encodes CAWSIGTVSYEQYF.

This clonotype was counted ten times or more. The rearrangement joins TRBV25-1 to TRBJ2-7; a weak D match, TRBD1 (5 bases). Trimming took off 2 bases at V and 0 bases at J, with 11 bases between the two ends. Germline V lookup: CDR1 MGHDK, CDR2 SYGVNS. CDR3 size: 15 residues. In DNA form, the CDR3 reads TGTGCCAGCAGTGAAGGGGCCCACCCCTCCTACGAGCAGTACTTC. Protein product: CASSEGAHPSYEQYF.

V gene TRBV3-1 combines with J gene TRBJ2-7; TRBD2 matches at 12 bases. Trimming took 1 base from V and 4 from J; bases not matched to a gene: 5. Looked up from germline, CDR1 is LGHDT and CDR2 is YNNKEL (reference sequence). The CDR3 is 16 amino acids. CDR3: CASSQATSGSGYEQYF. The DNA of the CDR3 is TGTGCCAGCAGCCAAGCGACTAGCGGGAGTGGGTACGAGCAGTACTTC.

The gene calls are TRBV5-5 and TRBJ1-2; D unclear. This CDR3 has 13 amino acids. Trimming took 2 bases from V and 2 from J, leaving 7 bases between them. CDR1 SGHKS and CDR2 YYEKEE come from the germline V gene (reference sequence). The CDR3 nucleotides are TGTGCCAGCAGCTTTGAGGGCAACTATGGCTACACCTTC. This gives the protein CASSFEGNYGYTF.

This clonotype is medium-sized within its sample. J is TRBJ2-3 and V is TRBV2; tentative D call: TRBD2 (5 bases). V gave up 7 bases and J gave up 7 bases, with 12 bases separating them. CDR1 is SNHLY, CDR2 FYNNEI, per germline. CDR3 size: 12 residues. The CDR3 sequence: CASTPTGNTQYF. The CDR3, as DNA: TGTGCCAGCACACCGACGGGAAATACGCAGTATTTT.

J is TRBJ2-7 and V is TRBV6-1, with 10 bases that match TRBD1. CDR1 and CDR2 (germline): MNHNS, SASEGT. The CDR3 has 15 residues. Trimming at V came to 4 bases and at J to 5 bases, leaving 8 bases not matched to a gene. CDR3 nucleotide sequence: TGTGCCAGCAGTGCCGACAGGGGGCTAAAGCACGAGCAGTACTTC. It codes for CASSADRGLKHEQYF.

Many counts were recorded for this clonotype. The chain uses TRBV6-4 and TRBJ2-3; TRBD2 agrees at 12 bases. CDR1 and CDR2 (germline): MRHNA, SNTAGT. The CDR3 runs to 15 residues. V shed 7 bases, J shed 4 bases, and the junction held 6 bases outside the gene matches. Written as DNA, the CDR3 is TGTGCCAGCACTCCGACTAGCGGGGGTTCAGATACGCAGTATTTT. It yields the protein CASTPTSGGSDTQYF.